Sequencing of this T cell receptor (beta chain) was carried out in a study of T cell changes during pregnancy in multiple sclerosis. CDR3 length: 17 amino acids. Germline-derived CDR1 and CDR2 are SNHLY and FYNNEI. Germline trimming cut 3 bases from V and 5 bases from J; bases unmatched to any gene: 10. Profiling relied on immunoSEQ multiplex PCR, and the TCRdb table lists in-frame clones only, not all of them. The repertoire holds tens of thousands of clones, with around 93% as singletons. The clonotype was recovered from a female donor in good health, enrolled as a control in a pregnancy study. The rearrangement joins TRBV2 to TRBJ2-1, with 10 bases lining up with TRBD2. The specimen was peripheral blood, collected in the second trimester of pregnancy. In DNA, the CDR3 is TGTGCCAGCAGTGATTCTAGCGGGAGTGAACGAGACAATGAGCAGTTCTTC. It yields the protein CASSDSSGSERDNEQFF.